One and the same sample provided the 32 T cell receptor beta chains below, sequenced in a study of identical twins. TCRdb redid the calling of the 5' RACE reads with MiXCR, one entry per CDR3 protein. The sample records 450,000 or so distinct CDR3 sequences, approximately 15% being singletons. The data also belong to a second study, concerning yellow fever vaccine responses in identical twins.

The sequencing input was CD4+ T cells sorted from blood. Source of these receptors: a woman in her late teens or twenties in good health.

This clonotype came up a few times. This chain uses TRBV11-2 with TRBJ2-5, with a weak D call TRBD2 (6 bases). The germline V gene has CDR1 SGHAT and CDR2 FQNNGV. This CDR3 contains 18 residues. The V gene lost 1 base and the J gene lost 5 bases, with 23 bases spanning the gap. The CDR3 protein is CASSLGLRLSLGGETQYF. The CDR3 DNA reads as TGTGCCAGCAGCTTAGGACTGAGGTTGAGCCTCGGGGGTGAGACCCAGTACTTC.

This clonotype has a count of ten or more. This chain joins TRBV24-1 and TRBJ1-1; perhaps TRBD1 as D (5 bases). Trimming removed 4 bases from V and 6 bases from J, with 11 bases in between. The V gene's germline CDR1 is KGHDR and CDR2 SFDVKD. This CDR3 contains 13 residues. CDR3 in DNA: TGTGCCACCAGTGAGGCAGGGAAACCTGAAGCTTTCTTT. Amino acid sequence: CATSEAGKPEAFF.

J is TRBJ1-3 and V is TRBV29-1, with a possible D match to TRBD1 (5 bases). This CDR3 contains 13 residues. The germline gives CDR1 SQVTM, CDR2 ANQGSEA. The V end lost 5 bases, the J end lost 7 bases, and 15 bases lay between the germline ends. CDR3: CSVSGLLGNTIYF. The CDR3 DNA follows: TGCAGCGTTTCGGGACTGCTCGGGAACACCATATATTTT. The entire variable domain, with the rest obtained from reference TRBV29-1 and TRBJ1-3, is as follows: SAVISQKPSRDICQRGTSLTIQCQVDSQVTMMFWYRQQPGQSLTLIATANQGSEATYESGFVIDKFPISRPNLTFSTLTVSNMSPEDSSIYLCSVSGLLGNTIYFGEGSWLTVV.

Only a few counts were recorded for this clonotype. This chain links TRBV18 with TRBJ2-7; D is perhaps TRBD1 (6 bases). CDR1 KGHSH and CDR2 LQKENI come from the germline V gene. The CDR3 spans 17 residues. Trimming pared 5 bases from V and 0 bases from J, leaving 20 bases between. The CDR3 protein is CASSTSLTGSSSYEQYF. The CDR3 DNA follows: TGTGCCAGCTCAACGAGTCTTACAGGGTCTTCCTCCTACGAGCAGTACTTC. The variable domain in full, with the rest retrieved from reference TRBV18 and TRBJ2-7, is NAGVMQNPRHLVRRRGQEARLRCSPMKGHSHVYWYRQLPEEGLKFMVYLQKENIIDESGMPKERFSAEFPKEGPSILRIQQVVRGDSAAYFCASSTSLTGSSSYEQYFGPGTRLTVT.

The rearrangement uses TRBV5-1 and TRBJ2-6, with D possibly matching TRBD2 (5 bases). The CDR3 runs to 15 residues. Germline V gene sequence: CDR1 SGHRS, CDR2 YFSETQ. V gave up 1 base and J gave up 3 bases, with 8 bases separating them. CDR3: CASSLRGFGANVLTF. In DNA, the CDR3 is TGCGCCAGCAGCTTGAGAGGGTTTGGGGCCAACGTCCTGACTTTC.

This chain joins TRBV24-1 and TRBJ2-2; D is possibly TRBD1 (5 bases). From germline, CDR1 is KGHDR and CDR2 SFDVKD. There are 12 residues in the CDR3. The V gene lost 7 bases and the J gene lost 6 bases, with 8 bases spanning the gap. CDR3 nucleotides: TGTGCCACCAGCAGGGCTTCCGGGGAGCTGTTTTTT. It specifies CATSRASGELFF.

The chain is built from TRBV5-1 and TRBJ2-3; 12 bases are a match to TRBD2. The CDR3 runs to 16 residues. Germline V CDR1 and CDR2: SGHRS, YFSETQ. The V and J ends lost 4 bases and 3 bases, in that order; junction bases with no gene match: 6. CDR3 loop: CASSRPSGRGTDTQYF. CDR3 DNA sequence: TGCGCCAGCAGCCGCCCTAGCGGGAGGGGTACAGATACGCAGTATTTT.

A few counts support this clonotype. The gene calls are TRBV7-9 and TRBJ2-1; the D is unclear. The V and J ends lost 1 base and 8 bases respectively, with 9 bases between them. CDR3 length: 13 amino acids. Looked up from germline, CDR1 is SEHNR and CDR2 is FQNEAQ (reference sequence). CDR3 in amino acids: CASSLVGGYEQFF. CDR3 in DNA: TGTGCCAGCAGCTTAGTTGGCGGATATGAGCAGTTCTTC.

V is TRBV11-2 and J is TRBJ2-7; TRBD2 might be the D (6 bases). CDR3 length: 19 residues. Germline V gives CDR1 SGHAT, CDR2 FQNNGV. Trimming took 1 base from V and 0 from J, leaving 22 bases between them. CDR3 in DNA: TGTGCCAGCAGCTTAGGCCATGGGGACTTCGCGTATTCCTCCTACGAGCAGTACTTC. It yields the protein CASSLGHGDFAYSSYEQYF.

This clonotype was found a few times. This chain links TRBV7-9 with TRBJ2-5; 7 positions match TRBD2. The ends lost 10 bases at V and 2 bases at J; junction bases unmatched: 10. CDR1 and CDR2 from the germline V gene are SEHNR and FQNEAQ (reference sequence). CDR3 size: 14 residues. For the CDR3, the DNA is TGTGCCACCTTTGAGCAGGGAGGGCAAGAGACCCAGTACTTC. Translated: CATFEQGGQETQYF.

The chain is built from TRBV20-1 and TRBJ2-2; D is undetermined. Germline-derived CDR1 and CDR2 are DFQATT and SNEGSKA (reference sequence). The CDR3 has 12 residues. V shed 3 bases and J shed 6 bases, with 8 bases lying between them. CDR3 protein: CSASRFAGELFF. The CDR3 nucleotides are TGCAGTGCTAGTAGGTTTGCCGGGGAGCTGTTTTTT.

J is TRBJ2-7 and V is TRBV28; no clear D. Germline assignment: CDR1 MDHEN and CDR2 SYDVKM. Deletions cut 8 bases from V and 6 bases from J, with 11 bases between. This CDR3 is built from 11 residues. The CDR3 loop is CASDRWAEQYF. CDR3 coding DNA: TGTGCCAGCGATCGTTGGGCCGAGCAGTACTTC.

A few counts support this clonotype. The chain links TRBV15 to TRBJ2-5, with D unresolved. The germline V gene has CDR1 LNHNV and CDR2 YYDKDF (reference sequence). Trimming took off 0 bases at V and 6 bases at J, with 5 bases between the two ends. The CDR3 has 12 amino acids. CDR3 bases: TGTGCCACCAGCAGAGATAGGCAGACCCAGTACTTC. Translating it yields CATSRDRQTQYF.

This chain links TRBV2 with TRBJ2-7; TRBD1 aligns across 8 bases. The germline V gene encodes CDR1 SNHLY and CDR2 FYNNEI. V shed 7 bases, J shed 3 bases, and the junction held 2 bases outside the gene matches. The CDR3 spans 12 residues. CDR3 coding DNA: TGTGCCAGCACCACAGGGGGCTACGAGCAGTACTTC. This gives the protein CASTTGGYEQYF.

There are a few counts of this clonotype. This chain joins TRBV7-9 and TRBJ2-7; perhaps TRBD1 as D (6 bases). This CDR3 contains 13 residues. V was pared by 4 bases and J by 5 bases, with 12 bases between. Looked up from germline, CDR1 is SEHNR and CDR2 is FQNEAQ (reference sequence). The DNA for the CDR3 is TGTGCCAGCAGCTCACGAAAGGGGGACGAGCAGTACTTC. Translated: CASSSRKGDEQYF.

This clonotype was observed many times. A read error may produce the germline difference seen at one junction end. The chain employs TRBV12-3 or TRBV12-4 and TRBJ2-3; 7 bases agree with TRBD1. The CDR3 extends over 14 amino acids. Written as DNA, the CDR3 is TGTGCCAGCGTTAAAAACAGGGGTCCCGGACTGGCGGTTTTT. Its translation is CASVKNRGPGLAVF.

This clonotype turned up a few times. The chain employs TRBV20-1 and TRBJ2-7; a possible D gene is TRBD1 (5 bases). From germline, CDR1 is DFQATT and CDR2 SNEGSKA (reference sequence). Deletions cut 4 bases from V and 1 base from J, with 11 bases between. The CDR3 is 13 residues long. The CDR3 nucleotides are TGCAGTGCTAAGTTCAGGGCATCCTACGAGCAGTACTTC. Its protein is CSAKFRASYEQYF.

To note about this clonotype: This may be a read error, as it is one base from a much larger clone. The DNA for the CDR3 is TGTGCCAGCAGTCTGACTAGCGGGTGGGAGACCCAGTACTTC. Protein: CASSLTSGWETQYF. The genes are TRBV28 and TRBJ2-5, with TRBD2 matching 10 bases. Trimming cost V 5 bases and J 5 bases; bases outside gene matches: 5. CDR3 length: 14 amino acids. Per the germline V gene, CDR1 is MDHEN and CDR2 is SYDVKM.

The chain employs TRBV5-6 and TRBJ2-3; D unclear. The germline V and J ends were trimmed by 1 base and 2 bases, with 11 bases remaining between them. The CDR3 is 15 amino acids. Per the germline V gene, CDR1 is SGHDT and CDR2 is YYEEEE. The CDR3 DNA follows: TGTGCCAGCAGCTTGCTTTCCCAGGACACAGATACGCAGTATTTT. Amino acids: CASSLLSQDTDTQYF.

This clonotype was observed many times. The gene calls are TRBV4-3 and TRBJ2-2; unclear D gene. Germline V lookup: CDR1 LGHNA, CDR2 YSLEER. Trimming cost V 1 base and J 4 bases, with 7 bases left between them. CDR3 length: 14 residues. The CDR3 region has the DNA TGCGCCAGCAGCCAAGGCAAAAGCACCGGGGAGCTGTTTTTT. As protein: CASSQGKSTGELFF.

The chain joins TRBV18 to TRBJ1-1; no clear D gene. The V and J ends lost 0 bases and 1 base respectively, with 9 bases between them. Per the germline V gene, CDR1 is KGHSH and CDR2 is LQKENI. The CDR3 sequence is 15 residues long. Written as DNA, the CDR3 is TGTGCCAGCTCACCACCCAGTCAACCGAACACTGAAGCTTTCTTT. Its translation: CASSPPSQPNTEAFF.

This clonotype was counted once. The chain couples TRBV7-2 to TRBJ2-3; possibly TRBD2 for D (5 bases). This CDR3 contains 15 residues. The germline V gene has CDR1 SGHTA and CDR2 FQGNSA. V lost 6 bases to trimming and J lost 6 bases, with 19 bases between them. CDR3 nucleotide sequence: TGTGCCAGCAGTACAAGCGGCCCTACAAGGGATACGCAGTATTTT. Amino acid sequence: CASSTSGPTRDTQYF.

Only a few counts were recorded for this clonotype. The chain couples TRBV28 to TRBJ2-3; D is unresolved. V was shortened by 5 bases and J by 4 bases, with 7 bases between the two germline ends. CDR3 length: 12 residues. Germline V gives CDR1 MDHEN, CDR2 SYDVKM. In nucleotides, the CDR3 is TGTGCCAGCAGTGACCCAGCAGATACGCAGTATTTT. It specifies CASSDPADTQYF.

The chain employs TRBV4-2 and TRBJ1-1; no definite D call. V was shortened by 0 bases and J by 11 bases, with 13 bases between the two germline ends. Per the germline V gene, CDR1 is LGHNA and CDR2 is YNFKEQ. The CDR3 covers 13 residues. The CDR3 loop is CASSQDGRDWAFF. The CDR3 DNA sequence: TGTGCCAGCAGCCAAGATGGGCGAGACTGGGCTTTCTTT.

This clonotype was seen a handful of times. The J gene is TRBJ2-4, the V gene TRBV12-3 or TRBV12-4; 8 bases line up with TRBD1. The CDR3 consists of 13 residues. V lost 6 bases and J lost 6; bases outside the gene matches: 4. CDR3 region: CASSLGQANIQYF. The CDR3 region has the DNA TGTGCCAGCAGCCTGGGACAGGCAAACATTCAGTACTTC.

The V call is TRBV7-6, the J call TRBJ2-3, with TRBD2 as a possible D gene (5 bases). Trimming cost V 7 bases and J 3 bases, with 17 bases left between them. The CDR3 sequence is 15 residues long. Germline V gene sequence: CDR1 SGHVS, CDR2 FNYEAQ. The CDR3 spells CASTNYRDRTDTQYF. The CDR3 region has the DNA TGTGCCAGCACGAATTACCGGGATAGGACAGATACGCAGTATTTT.

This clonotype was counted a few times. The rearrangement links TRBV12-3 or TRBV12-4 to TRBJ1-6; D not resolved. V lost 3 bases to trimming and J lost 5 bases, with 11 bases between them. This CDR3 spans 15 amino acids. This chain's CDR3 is CASSFLGRDNSPLHF. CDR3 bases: TGTGCCAGCAGTTTTTTAGGTCGGGATAATTCACCCCTCCACTTT.

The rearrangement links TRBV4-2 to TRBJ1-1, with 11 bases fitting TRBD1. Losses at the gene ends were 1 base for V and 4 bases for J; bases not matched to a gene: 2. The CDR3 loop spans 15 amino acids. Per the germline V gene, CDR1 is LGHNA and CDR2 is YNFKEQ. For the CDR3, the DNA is TGTGCCAGCAGCCAAGTAGGGACAGGGGGCACTGAAGCTTTCTTT. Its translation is CASSQVGTGGTEAFF.

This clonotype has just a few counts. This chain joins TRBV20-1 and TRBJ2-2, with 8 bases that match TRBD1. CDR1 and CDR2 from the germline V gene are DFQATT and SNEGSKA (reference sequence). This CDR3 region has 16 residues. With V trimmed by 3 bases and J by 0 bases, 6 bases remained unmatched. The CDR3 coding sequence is TGCAGTGCTAGGGATAAGGGACAGGCGAACACCGGGGAGCTGTTTTTT. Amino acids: CSARDKGQANTGELFF.

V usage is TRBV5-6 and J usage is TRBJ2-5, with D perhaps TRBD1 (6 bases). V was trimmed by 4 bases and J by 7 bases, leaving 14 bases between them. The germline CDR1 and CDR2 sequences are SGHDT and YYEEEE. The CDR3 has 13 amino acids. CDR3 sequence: CASSQDSPGTQYF. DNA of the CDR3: TGTGCCAGCAGCCAGGACAGTCCGGGGACCCAGTACTTC. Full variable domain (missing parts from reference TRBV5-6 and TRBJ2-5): DAGVTQSPTHLIKTRGQQVTLRCSPKSGHDTVSWYQQALGQGPQFIFQYYEEEERQRGNFPDRFSGHQFPNYSSELNVNALLLGDSALYLCASSQDSPGTQYFGPGTRLLVL.

Here the CDR3 reads CASSQEKGNSPLHF. CDR3 sequence (DNA): TGTGCCAGCAGCCAAGAAAAGGGAAATTCACCCCTCCACTTT. V gene TRBV4-2 combines with J gene TRBJ1-6; D not certain. This CDR3 spans 14 amino acids. V gave up 0 bases and J gave up 7 bases, with 7 bases separating them. Germline V gives CDR1 LGHNA, CDR2 YNFKEQ.

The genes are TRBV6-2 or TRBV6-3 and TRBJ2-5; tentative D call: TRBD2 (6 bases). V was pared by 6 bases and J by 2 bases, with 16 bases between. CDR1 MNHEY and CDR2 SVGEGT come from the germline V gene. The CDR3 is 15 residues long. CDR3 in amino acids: CASSLPIGGQETQYF. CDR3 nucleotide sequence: TGTGCCAGCAGCCTCCCGATTGGGGGGCAAGAGACCCAGTACTTC.